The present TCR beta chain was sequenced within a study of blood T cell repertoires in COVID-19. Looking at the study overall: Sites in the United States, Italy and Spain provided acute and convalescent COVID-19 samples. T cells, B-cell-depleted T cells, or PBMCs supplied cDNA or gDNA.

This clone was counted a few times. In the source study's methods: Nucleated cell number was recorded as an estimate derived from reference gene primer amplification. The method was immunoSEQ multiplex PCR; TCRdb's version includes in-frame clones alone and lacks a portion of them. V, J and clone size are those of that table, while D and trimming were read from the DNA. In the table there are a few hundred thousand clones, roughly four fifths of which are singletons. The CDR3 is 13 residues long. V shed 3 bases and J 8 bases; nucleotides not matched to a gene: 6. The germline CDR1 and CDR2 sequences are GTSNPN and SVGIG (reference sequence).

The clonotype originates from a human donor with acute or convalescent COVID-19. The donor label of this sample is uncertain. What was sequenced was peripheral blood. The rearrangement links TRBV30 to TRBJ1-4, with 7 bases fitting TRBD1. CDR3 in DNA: TGTGCCTGGAGGACAGGGATAGGGGAAAAACTGTTTTTT. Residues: CAWRTGIGEKLFF.